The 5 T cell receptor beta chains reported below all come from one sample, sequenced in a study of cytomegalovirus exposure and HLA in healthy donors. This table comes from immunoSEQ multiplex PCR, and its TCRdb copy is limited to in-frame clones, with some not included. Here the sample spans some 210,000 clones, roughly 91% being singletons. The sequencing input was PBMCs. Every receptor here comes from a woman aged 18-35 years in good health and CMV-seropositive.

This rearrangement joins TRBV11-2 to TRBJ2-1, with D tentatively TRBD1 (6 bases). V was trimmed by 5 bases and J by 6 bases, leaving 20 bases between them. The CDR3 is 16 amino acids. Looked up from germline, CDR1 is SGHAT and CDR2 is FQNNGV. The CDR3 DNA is TGTGCCAGCAGCGAATCAACAGGGTTAGGGGCCAATGAGCAGTTCTTC. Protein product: CASSESTGLGANEQFF.

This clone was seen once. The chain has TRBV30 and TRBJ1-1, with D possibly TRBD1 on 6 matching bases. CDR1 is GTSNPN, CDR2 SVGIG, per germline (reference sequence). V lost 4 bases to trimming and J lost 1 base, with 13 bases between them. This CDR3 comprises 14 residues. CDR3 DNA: TGTGCCTGGACCGCGGTAGGGGGGAACACTGAAGCTTTCTTT. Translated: CAWTAVGGNTEAFF.

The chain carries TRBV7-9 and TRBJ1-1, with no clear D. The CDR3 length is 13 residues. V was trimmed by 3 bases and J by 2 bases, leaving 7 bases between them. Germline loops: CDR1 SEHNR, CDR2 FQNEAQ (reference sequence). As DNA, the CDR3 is TGTGCCAGCAGCTTCCAACTAAACACTGAAGCTTTCTTT. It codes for CASSFQLNTEAFF.

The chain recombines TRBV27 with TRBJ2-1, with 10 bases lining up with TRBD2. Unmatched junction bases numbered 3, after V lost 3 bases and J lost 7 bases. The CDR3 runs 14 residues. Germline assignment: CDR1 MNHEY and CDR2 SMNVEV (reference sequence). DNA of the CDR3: TGTGCCAGCAGTTTGCCTAGCGGGAGAAATGAGCAGTTCTTC. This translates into CASSLPSGRNEQFF.

The chain's CDR3 is CASKGQPGNEQFF. CDR3 nucleotide sequence: TGTGCCAGCAAGGGACAGCCGGGCAATGAGCAGTTCTTC. The genes are TRBV2 and TRBJ2-1, with TRBD1 matching 7 bases. This CDR3 has 13 residues. J was trimmed by 6 bases and V by 7 bases; bases with no gene match: 6. Germline assignment: CDR1 SNHLY and CDR2 FYNNEI. Using reference TRBV2 and TRBJ2-1 for the parts outside the CDR3, the full variable domain is EPEVTQTPSHQVTQMGQEVILRCVPISNHLYFYWYRQILGQKVEFLVSFYNNEISEKSEIFDDQFSVERPDGSNFTLKIRSTKLEDSAMYFCASKGQPGNEQFFGPGTRLTVL.